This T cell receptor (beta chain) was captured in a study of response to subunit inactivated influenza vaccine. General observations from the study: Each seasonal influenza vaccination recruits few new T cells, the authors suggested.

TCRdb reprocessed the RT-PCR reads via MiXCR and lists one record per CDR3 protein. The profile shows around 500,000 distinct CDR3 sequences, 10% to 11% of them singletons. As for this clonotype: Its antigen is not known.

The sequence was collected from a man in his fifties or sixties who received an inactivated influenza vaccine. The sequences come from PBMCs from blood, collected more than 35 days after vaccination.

Here the CDR3 reads CASSLQQGDSNTEAFF. The CDR3 DNA follows: TGTGCCAGCAGTTTACAGCAGGGGGACAGCAACACTGAAGCTTTCTTT. This chain joins TRBV25-1 and TRBJ1-1; 7 nucleotides line up with TRBD1. This CDR3 has 16 residues. V shed 5 bases, J shed 2 bases, and the junction held 11 bases outside the gene matches. Germline V CDR1 and CDR2: MGHDK, SYGVNS.